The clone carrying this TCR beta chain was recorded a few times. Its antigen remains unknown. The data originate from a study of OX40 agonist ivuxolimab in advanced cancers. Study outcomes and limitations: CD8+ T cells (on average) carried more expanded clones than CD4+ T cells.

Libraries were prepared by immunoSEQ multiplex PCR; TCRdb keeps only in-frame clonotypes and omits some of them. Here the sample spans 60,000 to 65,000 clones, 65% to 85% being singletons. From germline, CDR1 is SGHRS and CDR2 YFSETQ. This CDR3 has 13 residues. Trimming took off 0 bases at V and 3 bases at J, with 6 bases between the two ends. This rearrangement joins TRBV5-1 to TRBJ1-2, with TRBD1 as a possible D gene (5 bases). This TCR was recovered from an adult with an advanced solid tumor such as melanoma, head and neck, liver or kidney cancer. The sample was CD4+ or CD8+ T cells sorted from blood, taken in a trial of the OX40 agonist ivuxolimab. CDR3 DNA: TGCGCCAGCAGCTTGGTGGGGGACTATGGCTACACCTTC. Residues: CASSLVGDYGYTF.